This TCR beta chain was retrieved from a study of identical twins. One entry per CDR3 protein results from TCRdb running MiXCR on the 5' RACE reads. The profile shows approximately 620,000 distinct CDR3 sequences, less than 10% of them singletons. About this clonotype itself: Its matching antigen is unknown.

The V and J ends lost 4 bases and 6 bases respectively, with 16 bases between them. Per germline, CDR1 MDHEN and CDR2 SYDVKM. The CDR3 has 14 amino acids. The donors were all healthy and Caucasian. General study findings and limits: Weaker excess sharing between twins was seen in beta out-of-frame sequences.

The same specimen was also included in a second study, on yellow fever vaccine responses in identical twins.

The V call is TRBV28, the J call TRBJ2-7, with D maybe TRBD1 (7 bases). The sequenced material came from PBMCs. The origin of this receptor is a woman under 30 in good health. The CDR3 DNA sequence: TGTGCCAGCAGTTCCAATTACAGGGGAGGCGAGCAGTACTTC. Encoded protein: CASSSNYRGGEQYF.